These 29 T cell receptor beta chains were sequenced from one sample in a study of hypomethylating agent response in myelodysplastic syndrome. The data were produced by immunoSEQ multiplex PCR, yet TCRdb's version contains in-frame clones alone and is incomplete. Of more than 3,500 clones in the sample, roughly four fifths were seen once. Material: bone marrow, obtained before or after starting hypomethylating agent treatment for myelodysplastic syndrome (not recorded which). These receptors all come from a human donor with myelodysplastic syndrome.

The chain recombines TRBV27 with TRBJ2-1; possibly TRBD2 for D (5 bases). V lost 6 bases to trimming and J lost 6 bases, with 12 bases between them. CDR3 length equals 13 residues. Germline V gene data show CDR1 as MNHEY and CDR2 as SMNVEV (reference sequence). The CDR3 coding sequence is TGTGCCAGCAGCCTCCGGGGTGGCAATGAGCAGTTCTTC. It specifies CASSLRGGNEQFF.

V gene TRBV11-2 combines with J gene TRBJ2-2; D not resolved. Trimming shortened V by 5 bases and J by 5 bases, and 15 bases separated the two germline ends. The germline gives CDR1 SGHAT, CDR2 FQNNGV. This CDR3 region has 15 residues. The CDR3 loop reads CASSPLLGITGELFF. DNA of the CDR3: TGTGCCAGCAGCCCCCTTTTGGGGATAACCGGGGAGCTGTTTTTT.

This sequence joins TRBV5-4 and TRBJ2-3, with 9 bases aligning to TRBD2. Germline-derived CDR1 and CDR2 are SGHNT and YYREEE (reference sequence). The trim removed 0 bases at V and 0 bases at J, leaving 14 bases unmatched. This CDR3 is built from 20 residues. The CDR3 protein is CASSLGRLLSGGTSTDTQYF. As DNA, the CDR3 is TGTGCCAGCAGCTTGGGACGACTCTTAAGCGGGGGGACTAGCACAGATACGCAGTATTTT.

The rearrangement joins TRBV6-6 to TRBJ2-3; 16 bases align to TRBD2. Germline loops: CDR1 MNHNY, CDR2 SVGAGI (reference sequence). CDR3 size: 15 residues. The CDR3 loop reads CASGTSGGGTDTQYF. CDR3 DNA sequence: TGTGCTTCCGGGACTAGCGGGGGGGGCACAGATACGCAGTATTTT.

The chain employs TRBV19 and TRBJ2-2; TRBD2 might be the D (7 bases). The CDR3 contains 15 residues. Trimming removed 9 bases at V and 6 bases at J, with 20 bases between. Germline CDR1 and CDR2: LNHDA and SQIVND (reference sequence). Here the CDR3 DNA reads TGTGCCAGCTCGATTACGGGGGAGGGGGCCGGGGAGCTGTTTTTT. Translated, it gives CASSITGEGAGELFF.

The chain links TRBV5-4 to TRBJ2-1, with D perhaps being TRBD1 or TRBD2 (7 bases each). Trimming took off 2 bases at V and 4 bases at J, with 16 bases between the two ends. Germline assignment: CDR1 SGHNT and CDR2 YYREEE (reference sequence). The CDR3 runs 16 residues. This CDR3 reads CASSLGGGGAYNEQFF. The CDR3 nucleotides read TGTGCCAGCAGCTTAGGGGGCGGGGGAGCTTACAATGAGCAGTTCTTC.

The rearrangement uses TRBV2 and TRBJ1-2, with D possibly being TRBD1 (5 bases). In germline, CDR1 is SNHLY, CDR2 FYNNEI. The V end lost 0 bases, the J end lost 5 bases, and 10 bases lay between the germline ends. The CDR3 runs to 14 residues. CDR3 loop: CASSEAGTAYGYTF. The CDR3 nucleotides read TGTGCCAGCAGTGAAGCTGGGACGGCTTATGGCTACACCTTC.

This clone was recorded once. The chain uses TRBV4-1 and TRBJ1-2; TRBD1 aligns across 8 bases. Germline assignment: CDR1 MGHRA and CDR2 YSYEKL. V was pared by 2 bases and J by 7 bases, with 12 bases of the junction left unmatched. This CDR3 is 16 amino acids long. This CDR3 reads CASSQSQGAVVVGYTF. CDR3 sequence (DNA): TGCGCCAGCAGCCAATCTCAGGGGGCAGTGGTAGTTGGCTACACCTTC.

Only a few counts were recorded for this clone. The CDR3 DNA sequence: TGTGCCAGCAGCACCTACTACGAGCAGTACTTC. The encoded protein is CASSTYYEQYF. J is TRBJ2-7 and V is TRBV27; D is ambiguous. The ends were cut back, 6 bases at V and 3 bases at J, with 6 bases in the middle. The CDR3 covers 11 residues. The germline gives CDR1 MNHEY, CDR2 SMNVEV (reference sequence).

This clone was observed a single time. The chain carries TRBV7-8 and TRBJ1-1; TRBD1 matches at 9 bases. The CDR3 has 15 amino acids. V gave up 5 bases and J gave up 4 bases; unmatched junction bases: 8. CDR1 SGHVS and CDR2 FQNEAQ come from the germline V gene. CDR3 amino acids: CASSVRDRDSTEAFF. CDR3 coding DNA: TGTGCCAGCAGCGTTAGGGACAGGGATTCCACTGAAGCTTTCTTT.

The gene calls are TRBV7-2 and TRBJ1-5; a weak D match, TRBD1 (5 bases). Trimming shortened V by 10 bases and J by 2 bases, and 21 bases separated the two germline ends. The CDR3 spans 16 residues. The germline CDR1 and CDR2 sequences are SGHTA and FQGNSA. The CDR3 DNA reads TGTGCCACAAGTTATGGGGGGGATCGGCGCAATCAGCCCCAGCATTTT. It codes for CATSYGGDRRNQPQHF.

The chain employs TRBV11-2 and TRBJ2-2; D possibly corresponds to TRBD1 (5 bases). Germline V gene sequence: CDR1 SGHAT, CDR2 FQNNGV. This CDR3 comprises 16 residues. V was shortened by 4 bases and J by 3 bases, with 15 bases between the two germline ends. For the CDR3, the DNA is TGTGCCAGCAGCTCCCGAAGGGTCAGGGACACCGGGGAGCTGTTTTTT. It specifies CASSSRRVRDTGELFF.

The genes are TRBV5-4 and TRBJ1-1; tentatively, D is TRBD1 (6 bases). The V gene lost 5 bases and the J gene lost 3 bases, with 11 bases spanning the gap. The CDR3 has 13 residues. Germline V CDR1 and CDR2: SGHNT, YYREEE (reference sequence). CDR3 amino acids: CASRVDRYTEAFF. The CDR3 DNA reads TGTGCCAGCAGGGTGGACAGATACACTGAAGCTTTCTTT.

This clone was seen once. This sequence joins TRBV11-1 and TRBJ2-3, with D perhaps TRBD1 (6 bases). The CDR3 spans 18 residues. Trimming shortened V by 5 bases and J by 3 bases, and 24 bases separated the two germline ends. CDR1 is SGHAT and CDR2 is FQDESV in the germline V gene (reference sequence). For the CDR3, the DNA is TGTGCCAGCAGCCCTAGAAAGCCAGGGGTAGATTGTACAGATACGCAGTATTTT. It encodes CASSPRKPGVDCTDTQYF.

The CDR3 here is CASRSGQNNSPLHF. CDR3 DNA: TGTGCCAGCAGATCCGGACAGAATAATTCACCCCTCCACTTT. This chain uses TRBV7-9 with TRBJ1-6; possibly TRBD1 for D (6 bases). The CDR3 spans 14 residues. Deletions cut 6 bases from V and 5 bases from J, with 11 bases between. In germline, CDR1 is SEHNR, CDR2 FQNEAQ (reference sequence). Filled out from reference TRBV7-9 and TRBJ1-6, the complete variable domain reads DTGVSQNPRHKITKRGQNVTFRCDPISEHNRLYWYRQTLGQGPEFLTYFQNEAQLEKSRLLSDRFSAERPKGSFSTLEIQRTEQGDSAMYLCASRSGQNNSPLHFGNGTRLTVT.

The V call is TRBV10-3, the J call TRBJ2-1, with D perhaps being TRBD1 or TRBD2 (5 bases each). There are 17 residues in the CDR3. The germline V and J ends were trimmed by 0 bases and 0 bases, with 12 bases remaining between them. CDR1 is ENHRY, CDR2 SYGVKD, per germline. The CDR3 DNA is TGTGCCATCAGTGAGTCTAGCGACAGCGCCTCCTACAATGAGCAGTTCTTC. Translated, it gives CAISESSDSASYNEQFF.

This rearrangement joins TRBV6-1 to TRBJ1-5; D call uncertain. The CDR3 is made up of 13 amino acids. Germline values: CDR1 MNHNS, CDR2 SASEGT. V lost 7 bases and J 3 bases, leaving 10 bases between the germline ends. In nucleotides, the CDR3 is TGTGCCAGCACCCGAATCCTCAATCAGCCCCAGCATTTT. Residues: CASTRILNQPQHF.

The rearrangement joins TRBV27 to TRBJ2-5, with 8 bases identical to TRBD1. The J call is doubtful: the DNA matches TRBJ2-7 better. This CDR3 spans 16 amino acids. Germline values: CDR1 MNHEY, CDR2 SMNVEV (reference sequence). The CDR3 loop reads CASSLFGTGPTYEQYF. CDR3 DNA: TGTGCCAGCAGTTTATTTGGGACAGGTCCTACCTACGAGCAGTACTTC.

This chain connects TRBV2 to TRBJ2-2, with D perhaps being TRBD1 or TRBD2 (5 bases each). This CDR3 is 15 amino acids long. Looked up from germline, CDR1 is SNHLY and CDR2 is FYNNEI. V was clipped by 4 bases and J by 0 bases, with 9 bases between them. The CDR3 is CASSGPGPNTGELFF. The CDR3 DNA reads TGTGCCAGCAGTGGACCGGGGCCGAACACCGGGGAGCTGTTTTTT.

The chain carries TRBV19 and TRBJ1-2; 10 bases match TRBD1. The CDR3 loop spans 15 amino acids. Germline-derived CDR1 and CDR2 are LNHDA and SQIVND (reference sequence). J was trimmed by 3 bases and V by 5 bases; bases with no gene match: 6. The CDR3 DNA follows: TGTGCCAGTAGTGGTTGGACAGGGGGGGACTATGGCTACACCTTC. Translated, it gives CASSGWTGGDYGYTF.

The V gene is TRBV10-3, the J gene TRBJ1-1, with D unclear. The CDR3 length is 14 residues. Trimming cost V 6 bases and J 0 bases, with 11 bases left between them. Germline loops: CDR1 ENHRY, CDR2 SYGVKD. The CDR3 is CAIRLHGMNTEAFF. The CDR3 DNA sequence: TGTGCCATCAGGTTGCACGGAATGAACACTGAAGCTTTCTTT.

The rearrangement uses TRBV11-3 and TRBJ1-1; 7 bases match TRBD1. CDR3 length equals 14 residues. J lost 4 bases, V lost 5 bases, and 7 bases had no gene match. In germline, CDR1 is SGHNT, CDR2 YENEEA. CDR3 in amino acids: CASSQGGGSTEAFF. CDR3 DNA sequence: TGTGCCAGCAGCCAAGGGGGCGGCTCCACTGAAGCTTTCTTT.

The rearrangement joins TRBV4-3 to TRBJ1-1; possible D gene TRBD1, 5 bases. The V end was cut by 4 bases, the J end by 0 bases, with 21 bases between. The CDR3 contains 18 residues. Germline-derived CDR1 and CDR2 are LGHNA and YSLEER. The CDR3 DNA reads TGCGCCAGCAGCCCCCAACCCCCCCTCACAGGCCTGAACACTGAAGCTTTCTTT. Translated: CASSPQPPLTGLNTEAFF.

The chain recombines TRBV30 with TRBJ2-7; D remains unclear. The CDR3 is 13 residues long. V lost 0 bases to trimming and J lost 0 bases, with 6 bases between them. Per germline, CDR1 GTSNPN and CDR2 SVGIG (reference sequence). CDR3 sequence (DNA): TGTGCCTGGAGTGTTCGGAGCTCCTACGAGCAGTACTTC. The encoded protein is CAWSVRSSYEQYF.

The chain uses TRBV4-1 and TRBJ2-1; 12 nucleotides align to TRBD2. With V trimmed by 1 base and J by 6 bases, 7 bases remained unmatched. The CDR3 runs to 17 residues. Germline V lookup: CDR1 MGHRA, CDR2 YSYEKL. CDR3 region: CASSQAPLAGGGNEQFF. The CDR3 DNA sequence: TGCGCCAGCAGCCAAGCCCCCCTAGCGGGAGGGGGCAATGAGCAGTTCTTC.

The chain joins TRBV5-1 to TRBJ1-6; possibly TRBD1 for D (6 bases). Germline CDR1 SGHRS, CDR2 YFSETQ. The V end lost 5 bases, the J end lost 10 bases, and 13 bases lay between the germline ends. The CDR3 extends over 13 amino acids. In DNA form, the CDR3 reads TGCGCCAGCAGAGAGGGGGGAGGATCACCCCTCCACTTT. The encoded protein is CASREGGGSPLHF.

This chain uses TRBV6-1 with TRBJ2-1; D is undetermined. Germline V gene sequence: CDR1 MNHNS, CDR2 SASEGT. This CDR3 region has 14 residues. V lost 2 bases to trimming and J lost 3 bases, with 8 bases between them. CDR3 amino acids: CASSERAFYNEQFF. The CDR3 coding sequence is TGTGCCAGCAGTGAACGGGCTTTCTACAATGAGCAGTTCTTC.

The count of this clone is one. The V call is TRBV7-9, the J call TRBJ2-7; perhaps TRBD1 as D (6 bases). Germline CDR1 and CDR2: SEHNR and FQNEAQ (reference sequence). V shed 5 bases and J shed 1 base, with 12 bases lying between them. There are 14 residues in the CDR3. In DNA form, the CDR3 reads TGTGCCAGCAGCACGACAGGTGGGTCCTACGAGCAGTACTTC. This codes for CASSTTGGSYEQYF.

The count of this clone is one. The V call is TRBV6-1, the J call TRBJ2-3; the D call may be TRBD1 or TRBD2 (5 bases each). Trimming stripped 3 bases from V and 6 bases from J, with 13 bases between. The CDR3 is made up of 14 amino acids. CDR1 and CDR2 from the germline V gene are MNHNS and SASEGT. The CDR3 loop reads CASSDPGPRDTQYF. The DNA for the CDR3 is TGTGCCAGCAGTGATCCGGGACCCCGGGATACGCAGTATTTT.